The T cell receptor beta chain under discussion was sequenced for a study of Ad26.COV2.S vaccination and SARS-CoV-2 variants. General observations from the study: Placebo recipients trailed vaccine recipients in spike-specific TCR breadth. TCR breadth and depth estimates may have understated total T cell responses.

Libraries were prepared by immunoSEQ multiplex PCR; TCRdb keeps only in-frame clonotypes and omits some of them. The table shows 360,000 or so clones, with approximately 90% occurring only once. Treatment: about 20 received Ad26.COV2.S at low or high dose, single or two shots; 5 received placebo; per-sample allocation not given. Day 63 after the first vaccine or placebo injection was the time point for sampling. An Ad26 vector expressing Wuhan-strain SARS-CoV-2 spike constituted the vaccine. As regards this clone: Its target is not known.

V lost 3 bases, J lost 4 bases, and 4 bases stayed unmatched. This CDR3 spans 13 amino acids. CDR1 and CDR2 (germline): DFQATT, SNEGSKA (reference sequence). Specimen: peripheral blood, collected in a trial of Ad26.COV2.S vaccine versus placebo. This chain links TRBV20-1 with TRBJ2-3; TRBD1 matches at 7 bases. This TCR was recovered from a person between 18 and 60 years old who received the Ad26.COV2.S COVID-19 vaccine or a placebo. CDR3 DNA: TGCAGTGCTAGTGGGGACAGCCCAGATACGCAGTATTTT. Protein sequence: CSASGDSPDTQYF.